These 32 T cell receptor beta chains came from one sample sequenced in a study of post-analysis software for immune sequencing data (dated by TCRdb to about 2015). Libraries were made using PCR. These reads were obtained on an Illumina HiSeq 2500. To reduce PCR and sequencing biases, unique molecular identifiers were incorporated into the TCR beta cDNA libraries. TCRdb took the public reads, trimmed them with fastp at Q25, ran MiXCR for clone calling and kept in-frame beta chains. Rows merge per CDR3 protein into single entries with the most common DNA and genes. This sample comprises some 160,000 distinct CDR3 sequences, under 40% of them detected only once. The ten top clones hold 25% to 35% of the sample. Explained via the paper, the time point label denotes: second blood draw from one MS patient after hematopoietic stem cell transplantation. This specimen was blood, taken after autologous hematopoietic stem cell transplantation. All receptors derive from a girl under 18 with multiple sclerosis. Donor details come from another sample of the same person, matched by shared clones.

This clonotype has just a few counts. The chain carries TRBV6-1 and TRBJ2-5, with TRBD2 as a possible D gene (5 bases). There are 13 residues in the CDR3. CDR1 is MNHNS, CDR2 SASEGT, per germline. V gave up 6 bases and J gave up 0 bases, with 8 bases separating them. DNA of the CDR3: TGTGCCAGCAGGGACTCGTACCAAGAGACCCAGTACTTC. As protein: CASRDSYQETQYF.

The CDR3 sequence: CASSPFVRSYEQYF. In nucleotides, the CDR3 is TGTGCCAGCAGCCCATTTGTGCGCTCCTACGAGCAGTACTTC. The chain couples TRBV7-2 to TRBJ2-7, with unresolved D. Germline lookup yields CDR1 SGHTA and CDR2 FQGNSA. The germline V and J ends were trimmed by 5 bases and 0 bases, with 11 bases remaining between them. The CDR3 runs 14 residues.

This rearrangement joins TRBV20-1 to TRBJ2-5; D is uncertain. V lost 3 bases and J lost 5, with 10 bases in between. From germline, CDR1 is DFQATT and CDR2 SNEGSKA (reference sequence). CDR3 length equals 12 residues. The CDR3 DNA is TGCAGTGCTAGGCCGTCCACGGAGACCCAGTACTTC. Encoded protein: CSARPSTETQYF.

This clonotype was seen a single time. The chain links TRBV4-2 to TRBJ1-2; 8 bases agree with TRBD1. The CDR3 is 18 amino acids. The V segment lost 0 bases and the J segment 4 bases; nucleotides outside the gene matches: 13. Germline CDR1 LGHNA, CDR2 YNFKEQ. The CDR3 DNA reads TGTGCCAGCAGCCAAGATCTTGGGGGGGACAGGTTCCCCTATGGCTACACCTTC. Amino acid sequence: CASSQDLGGDRFPYGYTF.

This chain links TRBV7-6 with TRBJ2-1; D is uncertain. V shed 5 bases and J shed 0 bases, with 11 bases lying between them. The CDR3 sequence is 15 residues long. The germline V gene encodes CDR1 SGHVS and CDR2 FNYEAQ. The CDR3 DNA sequence: TGTGCCAGCAGCCCCTCTAGTGGCTCCTACAATGAGCAGTTCTTC. Encoded protein: CASSPSSGSYNEQFF.

The gene calls are TRBV4-3 and TRBJ2-1; D might be TRBD1 or TRBD2, each matching 5 bases. Trimming removed 0 bases at V and 5 bases at J, with 14 bases between. The CDR3 sequence is 16 residues long. Germline V gene lookup returns CDR1 LGHNA and CDR2 YSLEER. The CDR3 DNA sequence: TGCGCCAGCAGCCAAGATCACGGGGCCCGGAACAATGAGCAGTTCTTC. Protein: CASSQDHGARNNEQFF.

The V call is TRBV7-3, the J call TRBJ2-1; no firm D call. The CDR3 covers 12 residues. Trimming left V 3 bases short and J 4 bases short, with 4 bases between. The germline V gene has CDR1 SGHTA and CDR2 FQGTGA. CDR3 sequence reads: CASSFDYNEQFF. CDR3 sequence (DNA): TGTGCCAGCAGCTTTGATTACAATGAGCAGTTCTTC.

The CDR3 loop is CASSLAASGRSTDTQYF. In nucleotides, the CDR3 is TGTGCCAGCAGTTTAGCCGCTTCGGGGAGGAGCACAGATACGCAGTATTTT. The chain has TRBV12-3 or TRBV12-4 and TRBJ2-3; a possible D gene is TRBD2 (6 bases). This CDR3 spans 17 amino acids. V lost 0 bases to trimming and J lost 0 bases, with 13 bases between them.

The chain combines TRBV20-1 with TRBJ2-7; unclear D gene. Trimming took 1 base from V and 2 from J, leaving 15 bases between them. There are 15 residues in the CDR3. Germline CDR1 and CDR2: DFQATT and SNEGSKA (reference sequence). The CDR3 loop reads CSARANGFSTYEQYF. The CDR3 nucleotides read TGCAGTGCTAGAGCCAATGGTTTTTCCACCTACGAGCAGTACTTC.

The V and J genes are TRBV4-1 and TRBJ1-2; no clear D. Trimming cost V 5 bases and J 6 bases, with 7 bases left between them. Germline lookup yields CDR1 MGHRA and CDR2 YSYEKL. There are 11 residues in the CDR3. The CDR3 DNA reads TGCGCCAGCAGCTCAGGAAATGGCTACACCTTC. This translates into CASSSGNGYTF.

The CDR3 reads CAIHTSRDVPYEQYF. CDR3 sequence (DNA): TGTGCCATCCATACGTCCCGGGACGTCCCCTACGAGCAGTACTTC. The chain is built from TRBV28 and TRBJ2-7; D is possibly TRBD1 or TRBD2 (5 bases each). Germline CDR1 MDHEN, CDR2 SYDVKM. This CDR3 region has 15 residues. Trimming left V 10 bases short and J 2 bases short, with 21 bases between.

This sequence joins TRBV7-2 and TRBJ2-3; possibly TRBD2 for D (7 bases). Trimming left V 5 bases short and J 1 base short, with 19 bases between. Germline values: CDR1 SGHTA, CDR2 FQGNSA. The CDR3 runs to 17 residues. In nucleotides, the CDR3 is TGTGCCAGCAGCCCCAACATTGGGGGGGGCCGCACAGATACGCAGTATTTT. It specifies CASSPNIGGGRTDTQYF. The whole variable domain, remainder taken from reference TRBV7-2 and TRBJ2-3, is GAGVSQSPSNKVTEKGKDVELRCDPISGHTALYWYRQSLGQGLEFLIYFQGNSAPDKSGLPSDRFSAERTGGSVSTLTIQRTQQEDSAVYLCASSPNIGGGRTDTQYFGPGTRLTVL.

J is TRBJ2-2 and V is TRBV5-6; D is possibly TRBD1 (6 bases). This CDR3 comprises 16 residues. V gave up 0 bases and J gave up 4 bases, with 13 bases separating them. CDR1 SGHDT and CDR2 YYEEEE come from the germline V gene. The CDR3 DNA reads TGTGCCAGCAGCTTGGCCTCGGCAGGGGCCACCGGGGAGCTGTTTTTT. Its translation: CASSLASAGATGELFF. Supplemented by reference TRBV5-6 and TRBJ2-2, the full variable domain reads DAGVTQSPTHLIKTRGQQVTLRCSPKSGHDTVSWYQQALGQGPQFIFQYYEEEERQRGNFPDRFSGHQFPNYSSELNVNALLLGDSALYLCASSLASAGATGELFFGEGSRLTVL.

This clonotype was detected only a few times. The J gene is TRBJ2-7, the V gene TRBV5-1, with D unresolved. From germline, CDR1 is SGHRS and CDR2 YFSETQ. V lost 4 bases and J 1 base, leaving 9 bases between the germline ends. The CDR3 consists of 13 residues. In nucleotides, the CDR3 is TGCGCCAGCAGCGAAGGTGGGTCCTACGAGCAGTACTTC. Its translation: CASSEGGSYEQYF.

The J gene is TRBJ2-1, the V gene TRBV7-9; 12 positions agree with TRBD2. The trim removed 4 bases at V and 7 bases at J, leaving 8 bases unmatched. Germline CDR1 SEHNR, CDR2 FQNEAQ (reference sequence). The CDR3 consists of 16 residues. CDR3 sequence: CASSSLTSGGRNEQFF. CDR3 nucleotides: TGTGCCAGCAGCTCACTGACTAGCGGGGGACGTAATGAGCAGTTCTTC.

This chain connects TRBV10-3 to TRBJ1-5; no clear D. The CDR3 runs to 13 residues. V was trimmed by 4 bases and J by 5 bases, leaving 9 bases between them. Per the germline V gene, CDR1 is ENHRY and CDR2 is SYGVKD. The CDR3 spells CAISVDGHQPQHF. Written as DNA, the CDR3 is TGTGCCATCAGTGTTGACGGCCATCAGCCCCAGCATTTT.

In this sample, this clonotype turned up a few times. CDR3 sequence: CASSPGEVWETQYF. Written as DNA, the CDR3 is TGTGCCAGCAGTCCAGGGGAAGTCTGGGAGACCCAGTACTTC. The V and J genes are TRBV6-2 or TRBV6-3 and TRBJ2-5, with D perhaps matching TRBD1 (6 bases). Germline-derived CDR1 and CDR2 are MNHEY and SVGEGT. This CDR3 is 14 amino acids long. V gave up 5 bases and J gave up 5 bases, with 15 bases separating them.

The sample holds a few counts of this clonotype. A clone one base away is much larger, so this may be a read error. CDR3 bases: TGTGCCAGCAGCCCGCCCAGTAATCCCAATGAAAAACGGTTTTTT. Amino acids: CASSPPSNPNEKRFF. The V and J genes are TRBV28 and TRBJ1-4; no firm D call. CDR3 length: 15 amino acids. CDR1 is MDHEN, CDR2 SYDVKM, per germline.

The V gene is TRBV5-1, the J gene TRBJ2-5; 14 bases are shared with TRBD2. The V gene's germline CDR1 is SGHRS and CDR2 YFSETQ. V lost 0 bases to trimming and J lost 5 bases; unmatched junction nucleotides: 6. There are 17 residues in the CDR3. The CDR3 DNA reads as TGCGCCAGCAGCTTGGGGGGACTAGCGGGAGTGGGCGAGACCCAGTACTTC. Protein: CASSLGGLAGVGETQYF.

The chain links TRBV15 to TRBJ2-7; 7 bases line up with TRBD1. This CDR3 contains 15 residues. The germline V gene encodes CDR1 LNHNV and CDR2 YYDKDF (reference sequence). Germline trimming cut 1 base from V and 2 bases from J; bases unmatched to any gene: 5. DNA for the CDR3: TGTGCCACCAGCAGAGGATCACAGGGGACCTACGAGCAGTACTTC. This sequence encodes CATSRGSQGTYEQYF.

This clonotype was seen a handful of times. The rearrangement uses TRBV15 and TRBJ1-1; 11 nucleotides line up with TRBD1. The germline V gene has CDR1 LNHNV and CDR2 YYDKDF (reference sequence). The V and J ends lost 0 bases and 3 bases, in that order; junction bases with no gene match: 12. The CDR3 length is 19 residues. The CDR3 sequence is CATSRDLLGTGGRDTEAFF. CDR3 nucleotide sequence: TGTGCCACCAGCAGAGATCTTCTGGGGACAGGGGGTAGGGACACTGAAGCTTTCTTT. The full variable domain, its missing parts supplied by reference TRBV15 and TRBJ1-1, is DAMVIQNPRYQVTQFGKPVTLSCSQTLNHNVMYWYQQKSSQAPKLLFHYYDKDFNNEADTPDNFQSRRPNTSFCFLDIRSPGLGDTAMYLCATSRDLLGTGGRDTEAFFGQGTRLTVV.

This chain uses TRBV4-1 with TRBJ1-1; D uncertain. V lost 0 bases to trimming and J lost 4 bases, with 6 bases between them. Germline lookup yields CDR1 MGHRA and CDR2 YSYEKL. This CDR3 has 13 residues. CDR3 in amino acids: CASSQDPGTEAFF. The CDR3 DNA is TGCGCCAGCAGCCAAGACCCCGGCACTGAAGCTTTCTTT.

The chain carries TRBV5-5 and TRBJ1-1; D ambiguous. The V end lost 3 bases, the J end lost 0 bases, and 9 bases lay between the germline ends. The CDR3 runs to 14 residues. Germline V lookup: CDR1 SGHKS, CDR2 YYEKEE (reference sequence). The CDR3 bases are TGTGCCAGCAGCTGGCAGGCAATGAACACTGAAGCTTTCTTT. This gives the protein CASSWQAMNTEAFF.

V is TRBV29-1 and J is TRBJ2-1, with 7 bases that match TRBD2. This CDR3 has 15 residues. Germline loops: CDR1 SQVTM, CDR2 ANQGSEA. The V segment lost 7 bases and the J segment 0 bases; nucleotides outside the gene matches: 9. The CDR3 sequence: CSARRGGSSYNEQFF. In nucleotides, the CDR3 is TGCAGCGCCCGGCGGGGCGGGAGCTCCTACAATGAGCAGTTCTTC.

The sample holds a few counts of this clonotype. CDR3 sequence reads: CASSLDYGGLARETQYF. The DNA for the CDR3 is TGTGCCAGCAGCTTGGATTATGGGGGACTAGCGCGGGAGACCCAGTACTTC. The rearrangement links TRBV5-5 to TRBJ2-5, with 10 bases matching TRBD2. With V trimmed by 0 bases and J by 5 bases, 10 bases remained unmatched. The length of the CDR3 is 17 residues. Germline-derived CDR1 and CDR2 are SGHKS and YYEKEE (reference sequence).

This chain joins TRBV27 and TRBJ2-5; D unclear. Germline-derived CDR1 and CDR2 are MNHEY and SMNVEV (reference sequence). The ends were cut back, 5 bases at V and 0 bases at J, with 7 bases in the middle. This CDR3 has 13 residues. The DNA for the CDR3 is TGTGCCAGCAGTCAGACTGACCAAGAGACCCAGTACTTC. It translates to CASSQTDQETQYF.

This clonotype was observed a handful of times. The chain links TRBV29-1 to TRBJ2-1; perhaps TRBD2 as D (6 bases). V lost 1 base to trimming and J lost 8 bases, with 15 bases between them. Germline V gene data show CDR1 as SQVTM and CDR2 as ANQGSEA. CDR3 length equals 14 residues. CDR3 amino acids: CSVEVKTRLHEQFF. CDR3 nucleotide sequence: TGCAGCGTTGAAGTCAAGACTAGATTGCATGAGCAGTTCTTC.

On this clonotype: Possible read error: a much larger clone is one base away. The chain is built from TRBV7-2 and TRBJ1-2; a weak D match, TRBD1 (6 bases). The germline gives CDR1 SGHTA, CDR2 FQGNSA. This CDR3 spans 14 amino acids. The CDR3 DNA sequence: TGTGCCGGCAGCCCGGGACACGCGAACTATGGCTACACCTTC. It translates to CAGSPGHANYGYTF. The variable domain in full, with the rest retrieved from reference TRBV7-2 and TRBJ1-2, is GAGVSQSPSNKVTEKGKDVELRCDPISGHTALYWYRQSLGQGLEFLIYFQGNSAPDKSGLPSDRFSAERTGGSVSTLTIQRTQQEDSAVYLCAGSPGHANYGYTFGSGTRLTVV.

In its sample, this clonotype was seen a few times. This chain connects TRBV14 to TRBJ2-1; D unresolved. CDR1 is SGHDN and CDR2 is FVKESK in the germline V gene. Trimming pared 1 base from V and 0 bases from J, leaving 19 bases between. The length of the CDR3 is 19 residues. CDR3 DNA: TGTGCCAGCAGCCAAGGGGCCACGTTGATCCTGAGCTCCTACAATGAGCAGTTCTTC. Translation gives CASSQGATLILSSYNEQFF.

The V call is TRBV7-3, the J call TRBJ2-1; 7 bases fit TRBD2. Per the germline V gene, CDR1 is SGHTA and CDR2 is FQGTGA. There are 17 residues in the CDR3. The ends lost 4 bases at V and 6 bases at J; junction bases unmatched: 15. Written as DNA, the CDR3 is TGTGCCAGCAGCTCCCACGGCGGGAGTACATATTCCAATGAGCAGTTCTTC. Amino acid sequence: CASSSHGGSTYSNEQFF.

The genes are TRBV5-6 and TRBJ2-7; 11 bases are shared with TRBD2. Germline trimming cut 4 bases from V and 3 bases from J; bases unmatched to any gene: 18. CDR3 length equals 19 residues. In germline, CDR1 is SGHDT, CDR2 YYEEEE. CDR3 amino acids: CASSDLGLADGASDYEQYF. The CDR3 nucleotides read TGTGCCAGCAGCGATTTGGGACTAGCGGACGGAGCCTCCGACTACGAGCAGTACTTC.

This chain joins TRBV20-1 and TRBJ2-4, with D possibly called TRBD1 or TRBD2 (6 bases each). The CDR3 length is 15 residues. V was clipped by 5 bases and J by 0 bases, with 14 bases between them. Germline V gene sequence: CDR1 DFQATT, CDR2 SNEGSKA (reference sequence). CDR3 protein: CSAAGDLLAKNIQYF. The CDR3 DNA follows: TGCAGTGCTGCAGGGGACTTACTAGCCAAAAACATTCAGTACTTC.